A single sample gave rise to the 11 T cell receptor beta chains below, sequenced in a study of T-cell memory formation after mild COVID-19 (TCRdb year 2021). Library preparation employed 5' RACE. Sequencer: Illumina NovaSeq 6000. Using fastp trimming at Q25 and MiXCR clonotype assembly, TCRdb reanalyzed the public sequencing data and kept in-frame beta chains. Each CDR3 protein gets just one entry, which takes the most common genes and DNA from the rows behind it. The sample contains just over 60,000 distinct CDR3 sequences, about a tenth of them found a single time. Around 1.1% of the sample is taken by the ten largest. Sequenced material: PBMCs or a T cell subset sorted from them (not recorded which). Source of these receptors: a man aged 18 to 35 who had mild COVID-19 (a few samples of this study predate the infection). The sample titles of this study are shuffled in the database, so cell type and time point are left out; the donor was told from shared clones.

The rearrangement uses TRBV5-8 and TRBJ2-2, with D perhaps matching TRBD1 (6 bases). This CDR3 has 15 residues. Germline values: CDR1 SGHTS, CDR2 YDEGEE. With 4 bases removed from V and 4 bases from J, the gap between germline ends came to 14 bases. CDR3 bases: TGTGCCAGCAGCCCAAGGACAGCCATCACCGGGGAGCTGTTTTTT. This translates into CASSPRTAITGELFF.

The CDR3 nucleotides read TGTGCCAGCAGTTCCTCAGGGATAGGGGAGCAGTACGTC. Translation gives CASSSSGIGEQYV. This rearrangement joins TRBV27 to TRBJ2-7; the D gene is possibly TRBD1 (5 bases). The germline V gene has CDR1 MNHEY and CDR2 SMNVEV (reference sequence). With 4 bases removed from V and 7 bases from J, the gap between germline ends came to 14 bases. This CDR3 region has 13 residues.

Of note for this clonotype: It may be a read error: a sequence one base away is much more abundant. The CDR3 ends on some other residue instead of the conserved phenylalanine or tryptophan, so this is likely a read error. CDR3 region: CASSLQGIENEQFL. In nucleotides, the CDR3 is TGCGCCAGCAGCTTGCAGGGTATTGAGAATGAGCAGTTCTTA. V is TRBV5-1 and J is TRBJ2-1; D might be TRBD1 (5 bases). V was trimmed by 1 base and J by 7 bases, leaving 12 bases between them. There are 14 residues in the CDR3. The V gene's germline CDR1 is SGHRS and CDR2 YFSETQ.

This clonotype was recorded a few times. The chain links TRBV7-2 to TRBJ2-2; the D gene is possibly TRBD2 (7 bases). Germline-derived CDR1 and CDR2 are SGHTA and FQGNSA. This CDR3 has 16 residues. With 7 bases removed from V and 0 bases from J, the gap between germline ends came to 15 bases. CDR3 loop: CASTLGGGPNTGELFF. CDR3 DNA sequence: TGTGCCAGCACCCTAGGGGGGGGGCCGAACACCGGGGAGCTGTTTTTT.

V and J are TRBV20-1 and TRBJ1-1; D unresolved. The CDR3 is made up of 14 amino acids. Trimming pared 6 bases from V and 1 base from J, leaving 15 bases between. Germline lookup yields CDR1 DFQATT and CDR2 SNEGSKA (reference sequence). The CDR3 is CSATPTGWNTEAFF. DNA of the CDR3: TGCAGTGCCACCCCAACTGGCTGGAACACTGAAGCTTTCTTT.

This clonotype occurred a few times. The chain couples TRBV4-3 to TRBJ2-4; 7 bases match TRBD1. CDR1 LGHNA and CDR2 YSLEER come from the germline V gene. The ends lost 3 bases at V and 8 bases at J; junction bases unmatched: 4. This CDR3 spans 13 amino acids. The CDR3 spells CASSHIQGHIQYF. In DNA, the CDR3 is TGCGCCAGCAGCCATATACAGGGGCACATTCAGTACTTC.

This clonotype was seen only a few times. The gene calls are TRBV5-1 and TRBJ1-1; no clear D gene. Per the germline V gene, CDR1 is SGHRS and CDR2 is YFSETQ. This CDR3 is built from 13 residues. V gave up 4 bases and J gave up 0 bases, with 7 bases separating them. CDR3 residues: CASSGNLNTEAFF. CDR3 nucleotides: TGCGCCAGCAGCGGAAACCTGAACACTGAAGCTTTCTTT.

This clonotype came up a few times. The rearrangement joins TRBV6-2 or TRBV6-3 to TRBJ2-6, with 7 positions matching TRBD1. Looked up from germline, CDR1 is MNHEY and CDR2 is SVGEGT. The J segment lost 0 bases and the V segment lost 8 bases, leaving 7 bases of the junction unmatched. The length of the CDR3 is 16 residues. CDR3 coding DNA: TGTGCCAGCTCACAGGGGACACGCTCTGGGGCCAACGTCCTGACTTTC. It yields the protein CASSQGTRSGANVLTF.

The chain recombines TRBV12-3 or TRBV12-4 with TRBJ2-2, with 9 bases matching TRBD2. CDR3 length: 16 amino acids. V shed 7 bases and J 1 base; nucleotides not matched to a gene: 7. CDR3 residues: CASTISGGLNTGELFF. The CDR3 bases are TGTGCCAGCACCATTAGCGGGGGCCTGAACACCGGGGAGCTGTTTTTT.

This clonotype was seen ten or more times. The chain carries TRBV5-1 and TRBJ2-5; D not resolved. Germline-derived CDR1 and CDR2 are SGHRS and YFSETQ. The CDR3 length is 14 residues. V was trimmed by 0 bases and J by 5 bases, leaving 11 bases between them. In DNA, the CDR3 is TGCGCCAGCAGCTTGGGCGGCGACGGGGAGACCCAGTACTTC. Encoded protein: CASSLGGDGETQYF.

The chain employs TRBV23-1 and TRBJ2-5, with a tentative D call TRBD1 (5 bases). TRBV23-1 is placed among ORFs of uncertain function. CDR3 length equals 15 residues. The V end was cut by 4 bases, the J end by 4 bases, with 16 bases between. The CDR3: CASSPRTHPGETQYF. In DNA form, the CDR3 reads TGCGCCAGCAGTCCCCGGACACACCCTGGAGAGACCCAGTACTTC.